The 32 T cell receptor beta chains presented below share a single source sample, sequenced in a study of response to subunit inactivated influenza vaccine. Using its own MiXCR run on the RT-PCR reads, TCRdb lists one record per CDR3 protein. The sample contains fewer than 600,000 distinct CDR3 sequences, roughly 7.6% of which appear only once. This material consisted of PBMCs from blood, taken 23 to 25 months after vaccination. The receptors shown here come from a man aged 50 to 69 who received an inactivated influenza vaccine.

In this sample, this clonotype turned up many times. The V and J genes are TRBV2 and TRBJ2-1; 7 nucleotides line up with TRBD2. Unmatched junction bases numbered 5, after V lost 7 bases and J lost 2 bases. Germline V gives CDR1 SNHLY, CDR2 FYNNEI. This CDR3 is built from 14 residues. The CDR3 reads CASNTGTTYNEQFF. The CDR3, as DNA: TGTGCCAGCAACACCGGGACTACCTACAATGAGCAGTTCTTC.

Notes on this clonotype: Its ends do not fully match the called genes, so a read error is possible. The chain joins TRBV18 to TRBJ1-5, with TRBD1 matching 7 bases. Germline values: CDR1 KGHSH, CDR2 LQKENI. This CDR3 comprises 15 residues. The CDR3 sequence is CVSSRGTDSNQPQHF. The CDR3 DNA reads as TGTGTCAGCTCCCGCGGGACAGATAGCAATCAGCCCCAGCATTTT.

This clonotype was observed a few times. The CDR3 coding sequence is TGCGCCAGCAGAGTGTCGGGAAGATCGGAGACCCAGTACTTC. This gives the protein CASRVSGRSETQYF. The J gene is TRBJ2-5, the V gene TRBV5-1; a weak D match, TRBD2 (5 bases). Deletions cut 5 bases from V and 5 bases from J, with 16 bases between. Per germline, CDR1 SGHRS and CDR2 YFSETQ. The CDR3 covers 14 residues.

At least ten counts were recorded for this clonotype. The CDR3 DNA is TGTGCCAGCAGCCAAACACCGGGACAGGCCCACTACGAGCAGTACTTC. It translates to CASSQTPGQAHYEQYF. The chain carries TRBV27 and TRBJ2-7; 8 positions match TRBD1. The V gene's germline CDR1 is MNHEY and CDR2 SMNVEV (reference sequence). The CDR3 runs 16 residues. V was clipped by 6 bases and J by 3 bases; unmatched bases: 13.

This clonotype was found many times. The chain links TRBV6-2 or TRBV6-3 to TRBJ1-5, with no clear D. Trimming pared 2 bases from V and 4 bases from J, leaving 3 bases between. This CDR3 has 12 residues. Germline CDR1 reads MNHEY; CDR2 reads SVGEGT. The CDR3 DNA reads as TGTGCCAGCAGTTACGGGAATCAGCCCCAGCATTTT. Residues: CASSYGNQPQHF.

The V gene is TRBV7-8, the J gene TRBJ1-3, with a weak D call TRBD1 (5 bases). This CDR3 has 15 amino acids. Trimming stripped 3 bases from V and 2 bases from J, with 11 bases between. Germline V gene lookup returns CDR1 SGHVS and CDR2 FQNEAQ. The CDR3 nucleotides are TGTGCCAGCAGCTTGAACAGGCGGACTGGAAACACCATATATTTT. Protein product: CASSLNRRTGNTIYF.

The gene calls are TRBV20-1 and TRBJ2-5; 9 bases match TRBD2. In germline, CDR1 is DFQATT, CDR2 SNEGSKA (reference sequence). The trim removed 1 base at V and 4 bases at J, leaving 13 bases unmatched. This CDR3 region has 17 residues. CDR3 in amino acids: CSARVSAGGPFGETQYF. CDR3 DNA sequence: TGCAGTGCTAGAGTTTCGGCGGGAGGGCCATTTGGAGAGACCCAGTACTTC.

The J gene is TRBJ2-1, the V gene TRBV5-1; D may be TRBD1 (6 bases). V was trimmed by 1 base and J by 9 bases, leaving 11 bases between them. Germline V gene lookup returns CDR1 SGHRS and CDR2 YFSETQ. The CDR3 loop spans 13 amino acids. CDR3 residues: CASSLNRESEQFF. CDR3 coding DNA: TGCGCCAGCAGCTTGAACAGGGAAAGTGAGCAGTTCTTC.

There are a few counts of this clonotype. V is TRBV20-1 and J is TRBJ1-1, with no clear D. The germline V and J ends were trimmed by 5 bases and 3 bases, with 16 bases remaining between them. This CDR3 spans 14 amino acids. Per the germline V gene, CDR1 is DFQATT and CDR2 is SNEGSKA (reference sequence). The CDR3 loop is CSAQSPQRDTEAFF. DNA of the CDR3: TGCAGTGCTCAATCCCCGCAAAGGGACACTGAAGCTTTCTTT.

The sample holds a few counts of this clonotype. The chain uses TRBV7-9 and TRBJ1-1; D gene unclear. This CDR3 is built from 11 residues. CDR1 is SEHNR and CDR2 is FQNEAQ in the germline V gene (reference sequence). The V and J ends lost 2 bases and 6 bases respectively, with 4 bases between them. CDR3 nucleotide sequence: TGTGCCAGCAGCTTAAACTCTGAAGCTTTCTTT. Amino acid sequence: CASSLNSEAFF.

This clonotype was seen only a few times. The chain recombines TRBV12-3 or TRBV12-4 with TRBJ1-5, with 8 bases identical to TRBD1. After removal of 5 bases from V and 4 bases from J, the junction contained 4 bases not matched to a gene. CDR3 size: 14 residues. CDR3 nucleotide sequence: TGTGCCAGCAGTCCGACAGGGGCAAATCAGCCCCAGCATTTT. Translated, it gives CASSPTGANQPQHF.

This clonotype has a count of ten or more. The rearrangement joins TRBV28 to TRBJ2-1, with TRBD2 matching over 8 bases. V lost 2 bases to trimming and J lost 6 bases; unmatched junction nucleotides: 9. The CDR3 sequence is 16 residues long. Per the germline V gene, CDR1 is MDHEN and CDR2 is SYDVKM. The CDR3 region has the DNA TGTGCCAGCAGTTTAGATTTCGGGACTAGTCTCAATGAGCAGTTCTTC. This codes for CASSLDFGTSLNEQFF.

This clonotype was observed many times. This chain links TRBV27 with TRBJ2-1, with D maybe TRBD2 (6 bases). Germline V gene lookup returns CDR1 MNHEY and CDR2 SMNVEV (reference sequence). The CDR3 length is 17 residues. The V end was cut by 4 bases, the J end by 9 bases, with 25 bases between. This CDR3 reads CASSSDPAVRDWSEQFF. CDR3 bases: TGTGCCAGCAGTTCCGACCCTGCAGTCCGGGACTGGAGTGAGCAGTTCTTC.

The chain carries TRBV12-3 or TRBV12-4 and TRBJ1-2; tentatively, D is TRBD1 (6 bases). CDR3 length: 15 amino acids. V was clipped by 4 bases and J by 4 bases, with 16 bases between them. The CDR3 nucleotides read TGTGCCAGCAGTTCCCCCACAGGGCCGATCTATGGCTACACCTTC. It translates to CASSSPTGPIYGYTF.

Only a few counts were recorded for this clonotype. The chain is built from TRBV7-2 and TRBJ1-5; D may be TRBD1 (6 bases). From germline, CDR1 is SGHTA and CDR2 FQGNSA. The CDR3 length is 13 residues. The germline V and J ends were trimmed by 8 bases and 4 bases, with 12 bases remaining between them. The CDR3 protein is CASAGTRNQPQHF. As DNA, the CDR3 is TGTGCCAGCGCGGGGACAAGAAATCAGCCCCAGCATTTT.

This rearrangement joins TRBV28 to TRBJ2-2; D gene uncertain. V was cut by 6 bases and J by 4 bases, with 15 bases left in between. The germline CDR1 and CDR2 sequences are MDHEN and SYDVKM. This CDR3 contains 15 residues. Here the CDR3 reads CASRYSGPRTGELFF. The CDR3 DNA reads TGTGCCAGCAGATACTCAGGACCGCGCACCGGGGAGCTGTTTTTT.

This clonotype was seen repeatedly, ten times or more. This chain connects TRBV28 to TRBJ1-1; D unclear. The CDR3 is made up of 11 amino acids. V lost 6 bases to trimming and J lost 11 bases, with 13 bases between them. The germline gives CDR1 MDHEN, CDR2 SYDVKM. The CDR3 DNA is TGTGCCAGCAGATCCATGTGGGATGCTTTCTTT. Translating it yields CASRSMWDAFF.

This CDR3 reads CSVGQLPYEQYF. The CDR3 bases are TGCAGCGTTGGACAGCTCCCCTACGAGCAGTACTTC. The chain recombines TRBV29-1 with TRBJ2-7; D possibly corresponds to TRBD1 (5 bases). Trimming pared 4 bases from V and 2 bases from J, leaving 9 bases between. From germline, CDR1 is SQVTM and CDR2 ANQGSEA. The CDR3 is 12 amino acids.

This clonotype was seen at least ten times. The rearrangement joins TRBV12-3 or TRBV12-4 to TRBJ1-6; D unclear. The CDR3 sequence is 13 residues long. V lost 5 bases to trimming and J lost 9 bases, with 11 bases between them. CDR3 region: CASSPASISPLHF. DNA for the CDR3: TGTGCCAGCAGTCCCGCCTCAATTTCACCCCTCCACTTT.

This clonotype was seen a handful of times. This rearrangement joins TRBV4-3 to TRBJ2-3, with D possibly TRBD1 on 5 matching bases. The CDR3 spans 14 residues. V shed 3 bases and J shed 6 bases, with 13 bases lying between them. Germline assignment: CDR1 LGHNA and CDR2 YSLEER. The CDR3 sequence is CASSQRRAGDTQYF. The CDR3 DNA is TGCGCCAGCAGCCAGCGCAGGGCTGGGGATACGCAGTATTTT.

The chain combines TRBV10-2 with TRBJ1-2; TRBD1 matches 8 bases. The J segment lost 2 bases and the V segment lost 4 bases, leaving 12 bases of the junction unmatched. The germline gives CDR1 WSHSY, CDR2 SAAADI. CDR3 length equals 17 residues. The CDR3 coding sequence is TGCGCCAGCAGTGGCTGGTCAGGGGGCCTTCGGAACTATGGCTACACCTTC. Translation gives CASSGWSGGLRNYGYTF.

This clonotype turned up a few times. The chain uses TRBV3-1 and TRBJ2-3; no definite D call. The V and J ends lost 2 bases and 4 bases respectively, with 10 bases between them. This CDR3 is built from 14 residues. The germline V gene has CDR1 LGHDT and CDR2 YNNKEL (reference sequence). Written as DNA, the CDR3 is TGTGCCAGCAGCCAACGGCGTGGAGCAGATACGCAGTATTTT. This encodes CASSQRRGADTQYF.

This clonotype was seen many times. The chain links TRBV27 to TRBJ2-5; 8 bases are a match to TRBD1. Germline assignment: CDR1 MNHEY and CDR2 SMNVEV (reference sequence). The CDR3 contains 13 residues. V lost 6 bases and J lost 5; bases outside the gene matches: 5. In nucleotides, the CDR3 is TGTGCCAGCAGGCACAGGGGGGTGGAGACCCAGTACTTC. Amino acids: CASRHRGVETQYF.

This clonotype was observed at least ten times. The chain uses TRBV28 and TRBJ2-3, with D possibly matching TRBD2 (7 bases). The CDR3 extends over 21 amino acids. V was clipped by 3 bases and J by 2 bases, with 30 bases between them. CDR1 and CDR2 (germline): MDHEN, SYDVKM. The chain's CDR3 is CASSLGPQRGGPQTSTDTQYF. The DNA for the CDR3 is TGTGCCAGCAGTTTGGGCCCTCAGAGGGGGGGTCCACAGACGTCCACAGATACGCAGTATTTT. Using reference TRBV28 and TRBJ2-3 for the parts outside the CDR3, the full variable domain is DVKVTQSSRYLVKRTGEKVFLECVQDMDHENMFWYRQDPGLGLRLIYFSYDVKMKEKGDIPEGYSVSREKKERFSLILESASTNQTSMYLCASSLGPQRGGPQTSTDTQYFGPGTRLTVL.

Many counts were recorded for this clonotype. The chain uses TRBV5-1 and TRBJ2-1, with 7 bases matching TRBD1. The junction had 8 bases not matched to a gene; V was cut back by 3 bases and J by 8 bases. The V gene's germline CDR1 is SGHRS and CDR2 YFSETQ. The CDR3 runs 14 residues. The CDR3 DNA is TGCGCCAGCAGCTGGTCGACAGGGAGCGATGAGCAGTTCTTC. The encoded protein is CASSWSTGSDEQFF.

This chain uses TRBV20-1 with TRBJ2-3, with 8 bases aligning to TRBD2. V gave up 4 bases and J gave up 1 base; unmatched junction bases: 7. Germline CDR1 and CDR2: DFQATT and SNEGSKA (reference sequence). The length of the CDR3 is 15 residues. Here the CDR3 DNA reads TGCAGTGCTACAAGCGGGACTAGTGGCACAGATACGCAGTATTTT. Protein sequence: CSATSGTSGTDTQYF.

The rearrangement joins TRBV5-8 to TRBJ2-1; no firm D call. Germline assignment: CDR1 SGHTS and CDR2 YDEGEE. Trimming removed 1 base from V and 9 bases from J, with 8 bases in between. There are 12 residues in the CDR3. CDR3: CASSLTKGEQFF. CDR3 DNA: TGTGCCAGCAGCTTGACGAAGGGTGAGCAGTTCTTC.

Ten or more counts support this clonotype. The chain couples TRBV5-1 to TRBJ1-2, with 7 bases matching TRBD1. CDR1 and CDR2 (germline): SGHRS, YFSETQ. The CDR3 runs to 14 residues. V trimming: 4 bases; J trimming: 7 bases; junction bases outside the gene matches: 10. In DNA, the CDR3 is TGCGCCAGCAGCCGTATAGACAGGGACTTTGGCTACACCTTC. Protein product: CASSRIDRDFGYTF.

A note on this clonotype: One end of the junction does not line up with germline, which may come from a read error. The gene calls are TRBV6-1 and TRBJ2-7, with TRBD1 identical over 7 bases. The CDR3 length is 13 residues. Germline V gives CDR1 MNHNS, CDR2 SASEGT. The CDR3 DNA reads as TGTGCCATCAGTAGGACAGGTTTTGGCGAGCAGTACTTC. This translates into CAISRTGFGEQYF.

CDR3 amino acids: CASTPRRGGKLFF. CDR3 nucleotides: TGTGCCAGCACCCCACGTAGAGGAGGAAAACTGTTTTTT. The genes are TRBV7-2 and TRBJ1-4; no clear D gene. The CDR3 runs to 13 residues. Germline V CDR1 and CDR2: SGHTA, FQGNSA. V dropped 7 bases and J dropped 10 bases, with 16 bases sitting between them.

The CDR3, as DNA: TGTGCCAGCAGGGCGCGGGGGCTCTACAATGAGCAGTTCTTC. It yields the protein CASRARGLYNEQFF. The chain recombines TRBV2 with TRBJ2-1, with D possibly matching TRBD2 (7 bases). Germline CDR1 is SNHLY and CDR2 is FYNNEI. The CDR3 consists of 14 residues. Trimming removed 6 bases at V and 3 bases at J, with 12 bases between.

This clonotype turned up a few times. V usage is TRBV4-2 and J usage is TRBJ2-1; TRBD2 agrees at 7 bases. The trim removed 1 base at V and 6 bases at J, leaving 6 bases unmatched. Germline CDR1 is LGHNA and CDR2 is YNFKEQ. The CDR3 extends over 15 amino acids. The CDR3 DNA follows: TGTGCCAGCAGCCAAGGGACGTGGGAGGGCAATGAGCAGTTCTTC. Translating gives CASSQGTWEGNEQFF.